This T cell receptor (beta chain) was captured in a study of blood T cell repertoires in COVID-19. The wider study: The origin of the acute and convalescent COVID-19 samples was the United States, Italy and Spain. PBMCs, B-cell-depleted T cells, or T cells provided the cDNA or gDNA that made up the material.

The table lists this clone with a few counts. In the source study's methods: Scientists estimated how many nucleated cells there were by amplifying reference gene primers. The data were produced by immunoSEQ multiplex PCR, yet TCRdb's version contains in-frame clones alone and is incomplete. The DNA was the basis for D and trimming; V, J and clone size are from that table. The table records 95,000 to 110,000 clones, around 88% of them present only once. CDR3 length: 14 amino acids. Trimming removed 8 bases from V and 9 bases from J; junction bases left unmatched: 15. The germline V gene encodes CDR1 MNHEY and CDR2 SVGEGT.

The chain links TRBV6-2 or TRBV6-3 to TRBJ2-7; 8 bases match TRBD2. The specimen was peripheral blood. This TCR was recovered from a man aged 45-60 years with active or convalescent COVID-19. The chain's CDR3 is CASGQPGLGSWQYF. The DNA for the CDR3 is TGTGCCAGCGGCCAACCGGGACTAGGATCGTGGCAGTACTTC.